The rows below give T cell receptor beta chains drawn from one sample of a study of Graves' ophthalmopathy and Graves' hyperthyroidism. TCRdb ran MiXCR on the multiplex PCR reads and lists one entry per CDR3 protein. This sample has under 250,000 distinct CDR3 sequences, with around a fifth found just once. Sequences were obtained from peripheral blood. These receptors came from a woman aged 45-59 years with Graves' ophthalmopathy. Both conserved end residues are part of each CDR3. Fields, in order: V gene, D gene, clone size, J gene, CDR3 DNA, CDR3 protein. A D gene is named only where the DNA matches it firmly. Clone size, where shown, is once, few, many, or a class for clones that have expanded.

>TRBV25-1|NA|many|TRBJ1-3
TGTGCCAGCAGTGAAGGTTTGGGGAAACCTGGAAACACCATATATTTT
CASSEGLGKPGNTIYF
>TRBV18|NA|NA|TRBJ2-7
TGTGCCAGCTCTAGAAATCCCCCCCGGGACACAAGCTCCTACGAGCAGTACTTC
CASSRNPPRDTSSYEQYF
>TRBV10-3|NA|many|TRBJ2-7
TGTGCCATCAGCCCGGGACGCCAAATCTCCGAGCAGTACTTC
CAISPGRQISEQYF
>TRBV19|TRBD2|many|TRBJ2-5
TGTGCCAGTACCCGGGGAGGGGCGGAGACCCAGTACTTC
CASTRGGAETQYF
>TRBV25-1|NA|many|TRBJ1-1
TGTGCCAGCAGTAAACAGGGTGCCACTGAAGCTTTCTTT
CASSKQGATEAFF
>TRBV12-3/TRBV12-4|NA|NA|TRBJ2-2
TGTGCCAGCAGTCCCCTTGGAGCGGCGAACACCGGGGAGCTGTTTTTT
CASSPLGAANTGELFF
>TRBV11-2|TRBD1|NA|TRBJ1-5
TGTGCCAGCAGCTTAGAGGGGACAGGGGTGCGAAATCAGCCCCAGCATTTT
CASSLEGTGVRNQPQHF
>TRBV5-1|NA|many|TRBJ1-2
TGCGCCAGCAGCTTGGAAGGGACGAGGACCTTC
CASSLEGTRTF
>TRBV6-1|TRBD1|many|TRBJ2-5
TGTGCCAGCAGTGGACAGGGAGTCGGGCAAGAGACCCAGTACTTC
CASSGQGVGQETQYF
>TRBV6-6|NA|many|TRBJ2-5
TGTGCCAGCAGTTACCCCCTTCAGTACTTC
CASSYPLQYF
>TRBV9|NA|many|TRBJ1-2
TGTGCCAGCAGCGTAAAGGACATAGGGTCGGACTATGGCTACACCTTC
CASSVKDIGSDYGYTF
>TRBV12-3/TRBV12-4|TRBD2|many|TRBJ2-2
TGTGCCAGCAGCTACCCTAGCGGATACACCGGGGAGCTGTTTTTT
CASSYPSGYTGELFF
>TRBV13|NA|NA|TRBJ1-1
TGTGCCAGCAGCTTGGGGGGGCCTTACACTGAAGCTTTCTTT
CASSLGGPYTEAFF
>TRBV19|TRBD1|NA|TRBJ2-4
TGTGCCAGTAGCTCCCCGGGACAGGGCTTTCAGTACTTC
CASSSPGQGFQYF
>TRBV2|NA|NA|TRBJ1-1
TGTGCCAGCAGTGATGGGCAGGGCGGCACTGAAGCTTTCTTT
CASSDGQGGTEAFF
>TRBV3-1|NA|NA|TRBJ2-1
TGTGCCAGCAGCCAAGATGCTAGGAGTGAGCAGTTCTTC
CASSQDARSEQFF
>TRBV25-1|NA|many|TRBJ2-7
TGTGCCAGCAGTGATGGGACACGGAGGGAGCAGTACTTC
CASSDGTRREQYF
>TRBV28|NA|many|TRBJ1-2
TGTGCCAGCATCCCTGGGGGAGGGCCTGGTATCTATGGCTACACCTTC
CASIPGGGPGIYGYTF
>TRBV12-3/TRBV12-4|NA|many|TRBJ1-5
TGTGCCAGCAGTTTATGGGGGCAGCCCCAGCATTTT
CASSLWGQPQHF
>TRBV30|NA|many|TRBJ1-5
TGTGCCTGGGGACACCGGGCCAGCGGCCAGCCCCAGCATTTT
CAWGHRASGQPQHF
>TRBV6-1|NA|NA|TRBJ1-1
TGTGCCAGCAGTGAAAGGAGTCACACTGAAGCTTTCTTT
CASSERSHTEAFF
>TRBV19|TRBD1|many|TRBJ1-1
TGTGCCAGCCGCTGGACAGGGGGTACCGGTCGCACTGAAGCTTTCTTT
CASRWTGGTGRTEAFF
>TRBV27|NA|few|TRBJ2-7
TGTGCCAACGACATACAGGGACGTCAGTTGCAGACTACTTACGAGCAGTACTTC
CANDIQGRQLQTTYEQYF
>TRBV12-3/TRBV12-4|NA|many|TRBJ2-7
TGTGCCAGCAGCCCCACTAGCTTCCACGGGCAGTACTTC
CASSPTSFHGQYF
>TRBV20-1|NA|many|TRBJ2-4
TGCAGTGCTAGGGACAGTCTAGCCAAAAACATTCAGTACTTC
CSARDSLAKNIQYF
>TRBV6-4|NA|NA|TRBJ2-2
TGTGCCAGCAGTGCCCCAGGGGACACCGGGGAGCTGTTTTTT
CASSAPGDTGELFF
>TRBV7-8|NA|many|TRBJ2-7
TGTGCCAGCAGCTCCGCGGGGGAGCAGTACTTC
CASSSAGEQYF
>TRBV6-2/TRBV6-3|TRBD1|many|TRBJ1-1
TGTGCCAGCAGGCCTCCCTTGGACAGGGGCAGGAATACTGAAGCTTTCTTT
CASRPPLDRGRNTEAFF
>TRBV20-1|NA|many|TRBJ2-7
TGCAGTGCTAGGGCTAAAAAGCCCGGCCCGACCCACGAGCAGTACTTC
CSARAKKPGPTHEQYF
>TRBV11-2|NA|many|TRBJ2-7
TGTGCCAGCAGCTTCGTTGGCAACTACTACGAGCAGTACTTC
CASSFVGNYYEQYF
>TRBV12-3/TRBV12-4|NA|many|TRBJ1-1
TGTGCCAGCAGCCTCCTCGGGGCAGCTTTCTTT
CASSLLGAAFF
>TRBV7-2|NA|once|TRBJ1-1
TGCGCCAGCAGCCTAGAGAGTTTGATGAACACTGAAGCTTTCTTT
CASSLESLMNTEAFF
>TRBV10-2|NA|many|TRBJ1-1
TGCGCCACCGGGGGGAAGATGAACACTGAAGCTTTCTTT
CATGGKMNTEAFF
>TRBV7-8|NA|many|TRBJ2-7
TGTGCCAGCAGCTCCCCTTATGGGGACGGTCCCTACGAGCAGTACTTC
CASSSPYGDGPYEQYF
>TRBV20-1|TRBD1|many|TRBJ1-2
TGCAGTGCTAGTAGGACAGGGGCCGGCGGCTACACCTTC
CSASRTGAGGYTF
>TRBV10-3|NA|many|TRBJ1-2
TGTGCCATCAGTGACCTGACCTATGGCTACACCTTC
CAISDLTYGYTF
>TRBV7-9|TRBD1|many|TRBJ1-1
TGTGCCAGCAGCCGCGGGACAGGAGGAAACACTGAAGCTTTCTTT
CASSRGTGGNTEAFF
>TRBV12-3/TRBV12-4|NA|many|TRBJ2-5
TGTGCCAGCAGTTTAGGCGGTGGCGGCGTACAAGAGACCCAGTACTTC
CASSLGGGGVQETQYF
>TRBV6-1|NA|NA|TRBJ2-7
TGTGCCGGCGGCCGGGTCTTAAGCGACGAGCAGTACTTC
CAGGRVLSDEQYF
>TRBV5-1|TRBD1|many|TRBJ2-7
TGCGCCAGCAGCCCACAGGGGGCCTCCTACGAGCAGTACTTC
CASSPQGASYEQYF
>TRBV4-1|NA|many|TRBJ2-7
TGCGCCAGCAGCCCAAGTACTAACCTGAAGTACTACGAGCAGTACTTC
CASSPSTNLKYYEQYF
>TRBV6-1|NA|NA|TRBJ1-2
TGTGCCAGCAATAAACTCGCCCATGGCTACACCTTC
CASNKLAHGYTF
>TRBV20-1|NA|NA|TRBJ2-5
TGCAGTGCTACCCCCGGGGCAGACCAAGAGACCCAGTACTTC
CSATPGADQETQYF
>TRBV6-5|NA|many|TRBJ1-2
TGTGCCCTGAGGGCCCGGCCTCCTGGCTATGGCTACACCTTC
CALRARPPGYGYTF
>TRBV5-4|TRBD1|many|TRBJ2-7
TGTGCCAGCAGCTTGGAGACAGGGGAACCCTACGAGCAGTACTTC
CASSLETGEPYEQYF
>TRBV6-7|NA|many|TRBJ1-2
TGTGCCAGCAGTACACAGCAGATCCGAGGAGGCTACACCTTC
CASSTQQIRGGYTF
>TRBV27|NA|many|TRBJ2-7
TGTGCCAGCAGTTTATCATATTCGTACTCTGGGATGGAGCAGTACTTC
CASSLSYSYSGMEQYF
>TRBV12-3/TRBV12-4|TRBD1|many|TRBJ1-5
TGTGCCAGCAGTATAAGACAGGGTGGGAAGAGTCAGCCCCAGCATTTT
CASSIRQGGKSQPQHF
>TRBV7-3|TRBD2|few|TRBJ2-5
TGTGCCAGCAGTCCATGGGAGGGTCGGGAGACACAGTACTTC
CASSPWEGRETQYF
>TRBV28|NA|many|TRBJ2-7
TGTGCCAGCACCCACTTTTTGGGAGAATCCAACGAGCAGTACTTC
CASTHFLGESNEQYF
>TRBV20-1|TRBD2|once|TRBJ2-7
TGCAGTGCTTATGGGACTAGCGGAACAAGCTCCTACGAGCAGTACTTC
CSAYGTSGTSSYEQYF
>TRBV27|TRBD1|NA|TRBJ2-5
TGTGCCAGCAGTCCCGGGACAGGGGGGCTGGAGACCCAGTACTTC
CASSPGTGGLETQYF
>TRBV24-1|TRBD2|NA|TRBJ2-2
TGTGCCAGCAGTTACTGGTCGGGGGGGCCTTCCGGGGAGCTGTTTTTT
CASSYWSGGPSGELFF
>TRBV5-1|NA|few|TRBJ2-5
TGCGCCAGCAGCTCCTATGGGGGGGGCGAGACCCAGTACTTC
CASSSYGGGETQYF
>TRBV30|NA|NA|TRBJ1-2
TGTGCCTGGAGTGTACTAGCCGTGGGCTACACCTTC
CAWSVLAVGYTF
>TRBV6-1|NA|many|TRBJ1-2
TGTGCCAGCAGAAGTTGGACATCGAACTATGGCTACACCTTC
CASRSWTSNYGYTF
>TRBV5-1|NA|few|TRBJ2-2
TGCGCCAGCAGACAAGACAGACCATTGACCGGGGAGCTGTTTTTT
CASRQDRPLTGELFF
>TRBV19|TRBD1|NA|TRBJ1-5
TGTGCCAGTAGTGGAGGGCACAGGGGGAATCAGCCCCAGCATTTT
CASSGGHRGNQPQHF
>TRBV6-1|NA|NA|TRBJ1-2
TGTGCCAGCAAAGCCGAATGGAGGGAAAAGGGTAACTATGGCTACACCTTC
CASKAEWREKGNYGYTF